The T cell receptor (beta chain) described here comes from a study of blood T cell repertoires in COVID-19. Authors' analysis steps: Scientists estimated how many nucleated cells there were by amplifying reference gene primers. TCRdb's table, derived via immunoSEQ multiplex PCR, lists solely in-frame clones and lacks some. V, J and clone size were drawn from that table, and D and trimming were deduced from the DNA. Seen here are roughly 390,000 clones, roughly 85% observed once, and the top ten hold under 4%. The sequenced sample was peripheral blood. The TCR comes from a woman younger than 30 with acute or convalescent COVID-19.

For the CDR3, the DNA is TGCGCCAGCAGCTGGGGAGGGACTAGCGATACCTACGAGCAGTACTTC. Its translation is CASSWGGTSDTYEQYF. The gene calls are TRBV5-1 and TRBJ2-7, with TRBD2 identical over 10 bases. The germline V gene has CDR1 SGHRS and CDR2 YFSETQ. The CDR3 has 16 amino acids. V was clipped by 3 bases and J by 2 bases; unmatched bases: 8.